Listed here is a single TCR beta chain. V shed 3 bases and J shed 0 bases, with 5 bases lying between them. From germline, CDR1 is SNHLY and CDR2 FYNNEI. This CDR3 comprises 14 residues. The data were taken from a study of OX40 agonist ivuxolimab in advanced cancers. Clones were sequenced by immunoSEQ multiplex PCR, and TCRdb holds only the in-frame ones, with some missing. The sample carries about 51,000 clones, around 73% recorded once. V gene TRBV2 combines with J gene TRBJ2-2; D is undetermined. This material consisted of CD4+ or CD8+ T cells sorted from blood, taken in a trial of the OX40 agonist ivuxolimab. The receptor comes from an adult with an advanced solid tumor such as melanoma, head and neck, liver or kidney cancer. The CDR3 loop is CASSDSPNTGELFF. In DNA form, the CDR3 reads TGTGCCAGCAGTGATAGTCCGAACACCGGGGAGCTGTTTTTT. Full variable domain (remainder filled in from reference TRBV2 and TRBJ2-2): EPEVTQTPSHQVTQMGQEVILRCVPISNHLYFYWYRQILGQKVEFLVSFYNNEISEKSEIFDDQFSVERPDGSNFTLKIRSTKLEDSAMYFCASSDSPNTGELFFGEGSRLTVL.